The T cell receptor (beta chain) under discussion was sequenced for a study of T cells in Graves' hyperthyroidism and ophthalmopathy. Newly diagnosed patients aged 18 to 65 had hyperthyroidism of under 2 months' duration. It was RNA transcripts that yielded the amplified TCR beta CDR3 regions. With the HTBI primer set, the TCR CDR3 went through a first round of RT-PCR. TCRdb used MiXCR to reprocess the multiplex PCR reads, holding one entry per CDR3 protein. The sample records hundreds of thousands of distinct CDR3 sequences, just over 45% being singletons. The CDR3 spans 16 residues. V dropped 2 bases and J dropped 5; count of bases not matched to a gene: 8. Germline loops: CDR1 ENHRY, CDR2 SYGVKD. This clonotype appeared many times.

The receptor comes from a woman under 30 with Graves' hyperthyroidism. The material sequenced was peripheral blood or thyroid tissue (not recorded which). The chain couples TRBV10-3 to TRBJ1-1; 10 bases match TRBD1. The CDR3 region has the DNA TGTGCCATCAGTGAGCAGACAGGGGGCCCACGAACTGAAGCTTTCTTT. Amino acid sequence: CAISEQTGGPRTEAFF.